Presented here are 23 T cell receptor beta chains from one specimen sequenced in a study of cytomegalovirus exposure and HLA in healthy donors. 13 Jbeta primers and 60 Vbeta primers were used for the PCR. Sequencing used immunoSEQ multiplex PCR; TCRdb keeps in-frame clones, though not all of them. The sample contains 140,000 to 150,000 clones, 65% to 80% of which appear only once. Sequencing was carried out using PBMCs. The receptors stem from a man in his forties or fifties in good health and CMV-seropositive.

The chain links TRBV9 to TRBJ2-5, with 7 bases fitting TRBD1. CDR1 and CDR2 from the germline V gene are SGDLS and YYNGEE. CDR3 length equals 13 residues. V lost 7 bases, J lost 5 bases, and 8 bases stayed unmatched. In DNA form, the CDR3 reads TGTGCCAGCTTGACAGGGTTGGGGGAGACCCAGTACTTC. It yields the protein CASLTGLGETQYF.

The V and J genes are TRBV27 and TRBJ2-3; tentative D call: TRBD2 (6 bases). Germline V gene sequence: CDR1 MNHEY, CDR2 SMNVEV (reference sequence). The CDR3 spans 14 residues. Trimming left V 5 bases short and J 2 bases short, with 11 bases between. This CDR3 is CASSLSSATDTQYF. The CDR3 DNA sequence: TGTGCCAGCAGTCTTTCTAGCGCCACAGATACGCAGTATTTT.

The chain links TRBV4-3 to TRBJ2-7; 10 bases match TRBD2. There are 15 residues in the CDR3. The germline V gene has CDR1 LGHNA and CDR2 YSLEER. V was clipped by 1 base and J by 6 bases; unmatched bases: 6. CDR3 DNA: TGCGCCAGCAGCCAAGTAGTAGCGGGAGGAGCCGAGCAGTACTTC. Protein: CASSQVVAGGAEQYF.

The chain has TRBV4-1 and TRBJ1-2; a weak D match, TRBD1 (6 bases). V gave up 4 bases and J gave up 3 bases, with 15 bases separating them. In germline, CDR1 is MGHRA, CDR2 YSYEKL. The CDR3 has 15 amino acids. CDR3 loop: CASSPLARQDYGYTF. The DNA for the CDR3 is TGCGCCAGCAGCCCACTCGCCCGACAGGACTATGGCTACACCTTC.

This clone was found once. The V and J genes are TRBV11-2 and TRBJ2-7, with TRBD1 matching 9 bases. J lost 6 bases, V lost 6 bases, and 6 bases had no gene match. The germline V gene has CDR1 SGHAT and CDR2 FQNNGV. This CDR3 is built from 13 residues. The DNA for the CDR3 is TGTGCCAGCAGTCCGACAGGGGGTAGCGAGCAGTACTTC. This encodes CASSPTGGSEQYF.

This clone was detected a few times. This sequence joins TRBV10-1 and TRBJ2-1; 8 bases match TRBD2. Germline V gives CDR1 WNHNN, CDR2 SYGVQD (reference sequence). V dropped 5 bases and J dropped 8; count of bases not matched to a gene: 2. This CDR3 spans 12 amino acids. The CDR3 coding sequence is TGCGCCAGCAGTAGCGGGGGCCATGAGCAGTTCTTC. This codes for CASSSGGHEQFF.

V usage is TRBV7-3 and J usage is TRBJ2-3, with a weak D call TRBD2 (6 bases). Per the germline V gene, CDR1 is SGHTA and CDR2 is FQGTGA. V lost 2 bases to trimming and J lost 2 bases, with 14 bases between them. This CDR3 is 16 amino acids long. The CDR3 here is CASSLGGRLTTDTQYF. The CDR3 DNA reads TGTGCCAGCAGCTTAGGGGGGAGACTAACCACAGATACGCAGTATTTT.

In this sample, this clone turned up a few times. The rearrangement uses TRBV6-6 and TRBJ1-1; 9 positions agree with TRBD1. The germline CDR1 and CDR2 sequences are MNHNY and SVGAGI (reference sequence). Germline trimming cut 5 bases from V and 0 bases from J; bases unmatched to any gene: 4. The CDR3 runs to 15 residues. The chain's CDR3 is CASSSDRGVNTEAFF. As DNA, the CDR3 is TGTGCCAGCAGTAGTGACAGGGGGGTGAACACTGAAGCTTTCTTT.

The chain carries TRBV19 and TRBJ2-2, with no clear D. This CDR3 has 15 residues. Trimming removed 4 bases at V and 1 base at J, with 10 bases between. The germline V gene encodes CDR1 LNHDA and CDR2 SQIVND (reference sequence). CDR3 loop: CASSTVTENTGELFF. The DNA of the CDR3 is TGTGCCAGTAGTACCGTGACTGAGAACACCGGGGAGCTGTTTTTT.

The chain links TRBV11-2 to TRBJ1-2; no definite D call. The germline gives CDR1 SGHAT, CDR2 FQNNGV. CDR3 length: 13 residues. Trimming pared 2 bases from V and 7 bases from J, leaving 11 bases between. CDR3: CASSLRQEGGYTF. CDR3 sequence (DNA): TGTGCCAGCAGCTTACGGCAGGAAGGTGGCTACACCTTC.

This chain uses TRBV11-2 with TRBJ1-1, with 7 bases aligning to TRBD1. CDR1 is SGHAT, CDR2 FQNNGV, per germline. V lost 5 bases to trimming and J lost 4 bases; unmatched junction nucleotides: 10. The CDR3 is 15 residues long. As DNA, the CDR3 is TGTGCCAGCAGCCCATCATCAGGGGGAGGCACTGAAGCTTTCTTT. Protein product: CASSPSSGGGTEAFF.

The V call is TRBV15, the J call TRBJ2-7, with 10 bases that match TRBD1. Germline CDR1 and CDR2: LNHNV and YYDKDF (reference sequence). CDR3 length: 14 amino acids. With 5 bases clipped from V and 4 bases from J, the junction kept 5 bases outside the gene matches. CDR3 sequence reads: CATSADRGSYEQYF. Written as DNA, the CDR3 is TGTGCCACCAGCGCGGACAGGGGGAGTTACGAGCAGTACTTC.

The gene calls are TRBV4-3 and TRBJ1-1; 8 bases align to TRBD1. V gave up 1 base and J gave up 3 bases; unmatched junction bases: 4. This CDR3 comprises 15 residues. Germline V gene lookup returns CDR1 LGHNA and CDR2 YSLEER. The CDR3 loop reads CASSQGNRGDTEAFF. The CDR3 nucleotides are TGCGCCAGCAGCCAAGGGAACAGGGGGGACACTGAAGCTTTCTTT.

CDR3 nucleotides: TGTGCCAGCAGCCAACTAGGACTAGCAAGTTTGGGGTCCTACAATGAGCAGTTCTTC. Translating it yields CASSQLGLASLGSYNEQFF. J is TRBJ2-1 and V is TRBV4-2, with 8 nucleotides matching TRBD2. Germline V gene sequence: CDR1 LGHNA, CDR2 YNFKEQ. V gave up 2 bases and J gave up 1 base; unmatched junction bases: 13. This CDR3 has 19 residues.

Points on this clone: Other nucleotide sequences from this sample produce the same CDR3. The genes are TRBV27 and TRBJ2-2; D is possibly TRBD1 (5 bases). This CDR3 spans 15 amino acids. Germline assignment: CDR1 MNHEY and CDR2 SMNVEV (reference sequence). The V gene lost 7 bases and the J gene lost 2 bases, with 14 bases spanning the gap. The CDR3 region has the DNA TGTGCCAGCAAAGAAGGGGCATCAAACACCGGGGAGCTGTTTTTT. Protein product: CASKEGASNTGELFF.

J is TRBJ2-2 and V is TRBV6-6; D unclear. Trimming stripped 6 bases from V and 4 bases from J, with 9 bases between. Germline V gene sequence: CDR1 MNHNY, CDR2 SVGAGI (reference sequence). CDR3 length: 13 residues. The CDR3 DNA reads as TGTGCCAGCAGGGAGATGCGCACCGGGGAGCTGTTTTTT. Protein product: CASREMRTGELFF.

The chain has TRBV27 and TRBJ2-3; D is uncertain. Trimming shortened V by 6 bases and J by 6 bases, and 16 bases separated the two germline ends. The germline V gene encodes CDR1 MNHEY and CDR2 SMNVEV (reference sequence). This CDR3 contains 14 residues. The CDR3: CASRPLFLRDTQYF. CDR3 in DNA: TGTGCCAGCAGGCCCCTATTTTTACGCGATACGCAGTATTTT.

The chain is built from TRBV10-3 and TRBJ2-1; D gene unclear. The CDR3 totals 15 residues. V was clipped by 3 bases and J by 0 bases, with 9 bases between them. Germline CDR1 reads ENHRY; CDR2 reads SYGVKD. CDR3 coding DNA: TGTGCCATCAGTGATTATGTGAGCTCCTACAATGAGCAGTTCTTC. Its protein is CAISDYVSSYNEQFF.

The J gene is TRBJ1-2, the V gene TRBV7-3; the match to TRBD1 covers 10 bases. V lost 2 bases and J lost 5; bases outside the gene matches: 8. CDR1 and CDR2 (germline): SGHTA, FQGTGA. The CDR3 has 16 amino acids. The CDR3 spells CASSLEPGDRGYGYTF. As DNA, the CDR3 is TGTGCCAGCAGCTTAGAGCCCGGGGACAGGGGTTATGGCTACACCTTC.

In DNA form, the CDR3 reads TGTGCCACCAGCAGTCGGGCAGGGCAGGGGAACCGAAACTCCTACGAGCAGTACTTC. Its translation: CATSSRAGQGNRNSYEQYF. This rearrangement joins TRBV15 to TRBJ2-7, with D possibly matching TRBD1 (6 bases). Germline loops: CDR1 LNHNV, CDR2 YYDKDF (reference sequence). V was trimmed by 3 bases and J by 0 bases, leaving 24 bases between them. The CDR3 is made up of 19 amino acids. Drawing the rest from reference TRBV15 and TRBJ2-7, the complete variable domain is DAMVIQNPRYQVTQFGKPVTLSCSQTLNHNVMYWYQQKSSQAPKLLFHYYDKDFNNEADTPDNFQSRRPNTSFCFLDIRSPGLGDTAMYLCATSSRAGQGNRNSYEQYFGPGTRLTVT.

The gene calls are TRBV6-1 and TRBJ1-2; a possible D gene is TRBD1 (6 bases). Per the germline V gene, CDR1 is MNHNS and CDR2 is SASEGT. V was shortened by 6 bases and J by 2 bases, with 13 bases between the two germline ends. The CDR3 covers 14 residues. DNA for the CDR3: TGTGCCAGCAGATCGGACAGCGCCAACTATGGCTACACCTTC. This gives the protein CASRSDSANYGYTF.

This clone was detected once. V gene TRBV19 combines with J gene TRBJ2-1; the D gene is possibly TRBD2 (6 bases). This CDR3 is built from 16 residues. Germline loops: CDR1 LNHDA, CDR2 SQIVND (reference sequence). V dropped 5 bases and J dropped 0 bases, with 14 bases sitting between them. CDR3 nucleotide sequence: TGTGCCAGTAGTCCCCGGACTAAGAGCTCCTACAATGAGCAGTTCTTC. Residues: CASSPRTKSSYNEQFF.

This chain connects TRBV7-2 to TRBJ2-4; D is unclear. CDR1 and CDR2 from the germline V gene are SGHTA and FQGNSA. V lost 1 base and J 0 bases, leaving 10 bases between the germline ends. The CDR3 runs to 16 residues. CDR3 in DNA: TGTGCCAGCAGCTTAGAAGCAAGTATAGCCAAAAACATTCAGTACTTC. It specifies CASSLEASIAKNIQYF.